The TCR beta chain described here comes from a study of blood T cell repertoires in COVID-19. Study at large: Sites in the United States, Italy and Spain provided acute and convalescent COVID-19 samples. PBMCs, B-cell-depleted T cells, or T cells provided the cDNA or gDNA that made up the material.

Original handling: For nucleated cells, counts were estimated from reference gene primer amplification. The method was immunoSEQ multiplex PCR; TCRdb's version includes in-frame clones alone and lacks a portion of them. V and J calls and clone size are given by that table; D and trimming were obtained from the DNA. The sample consists of 65,000 to 90,000 clones, roughly 88% of them appearing once. Germline-derived CDR1 and CDR2 are SGHNT and YYREEE (reference sequence). This CDR3 has 15 amino acids. Trimming cost V 0 bases and J 4 bases; bases outside gene matches: 4. Sequencing was performed on peripheral blood. This chain uses TRBV5-4 with TRBJ1-2; 9 bases match TRBD1. The clonotype originates from an elderly man with active or convalescent COVID-19. The chain's CDR3 is CASSLDRGQGYGYTF. DNA of the CDR3: TGTGCCAGCAGCTTGGACAGGGGGCAGGGCTATGGCTACACCTTC.